The TCR beta chain described here comes from a study of blood T cell repertoires in COVID-19. Study-wide context: Samples taken during acute and convalescent COVID-19 were collected in the United States, Italy and Spain.

Study processing details: Amplification of reference gene primers provided the estimated nucleated cell counts. Produced via immunoSEQ multiplex PCR; TCRdb's table is partial and in-frame only. The D gene and trimming were derived from the DNA, and the V and J assignments and clone size from that table. This table has 100,000 to 150,000 clones, 84% appearing once. Germline V gene data show CDR1 as MNHEY and CDR2 as SMNVEV (reference sequence). The CDR3 is 13 residues long. Trimming removed 7 bases from V and 4 bases from J; junction bases left unmatched: 4. The clonotype comes from a man in his sixties with acute or convalescent COVID-19. The sequenced material came from peripheral blood. The rearrangement uses TRBV27 and TRBJ2-7, with 10 nucleotides matching TRBD1. The CDR3 spells CASIGQGEYEQYF. CDR3 in DNA: TGTGCCAGCATCGGACAGGGGGAATACGAGCAGTACTTC.